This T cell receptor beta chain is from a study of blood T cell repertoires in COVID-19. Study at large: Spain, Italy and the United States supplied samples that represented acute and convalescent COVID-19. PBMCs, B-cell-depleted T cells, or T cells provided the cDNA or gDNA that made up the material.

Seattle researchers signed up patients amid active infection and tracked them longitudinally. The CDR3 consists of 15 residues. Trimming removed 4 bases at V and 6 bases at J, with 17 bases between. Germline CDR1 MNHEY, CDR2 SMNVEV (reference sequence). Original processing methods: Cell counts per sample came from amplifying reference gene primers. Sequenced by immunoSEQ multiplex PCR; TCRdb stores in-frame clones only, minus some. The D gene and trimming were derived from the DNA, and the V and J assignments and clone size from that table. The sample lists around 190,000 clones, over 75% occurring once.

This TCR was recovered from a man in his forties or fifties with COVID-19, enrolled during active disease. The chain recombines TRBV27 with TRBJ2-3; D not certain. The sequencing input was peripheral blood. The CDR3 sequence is CASSSTTPTSDTQYF. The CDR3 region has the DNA TGTGCCAGCAGTTCCACTACCCCAACGTCGGATACGCAGTATTTT.